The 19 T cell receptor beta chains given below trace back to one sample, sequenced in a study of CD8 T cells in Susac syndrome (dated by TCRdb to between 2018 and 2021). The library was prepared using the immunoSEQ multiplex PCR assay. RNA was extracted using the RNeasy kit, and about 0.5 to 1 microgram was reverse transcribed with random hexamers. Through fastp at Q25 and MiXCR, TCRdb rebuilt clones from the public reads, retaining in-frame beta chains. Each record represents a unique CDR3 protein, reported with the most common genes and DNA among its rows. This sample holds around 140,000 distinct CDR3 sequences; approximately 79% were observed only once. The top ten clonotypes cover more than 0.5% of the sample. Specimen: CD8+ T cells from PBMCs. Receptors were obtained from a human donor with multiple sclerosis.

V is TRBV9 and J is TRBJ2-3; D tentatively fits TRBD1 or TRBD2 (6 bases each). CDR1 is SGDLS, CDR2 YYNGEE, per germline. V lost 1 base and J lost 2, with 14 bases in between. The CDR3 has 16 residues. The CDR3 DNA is TGTGCCAGCAGCGTATCGGAAGGGGGGATCACAGATACGCAGTATTTT. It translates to CASSVSEGGITDTQYF.

CDR3 nucleotides: TGTGCCACCAGTGATTACTACGGACTAGCGGGCACAGATACGCAGTATTTT. It specifies CATSDYYGLAGTDTQYF. The chain couples TRBV24-1 to TRBJ2-3; the match to TRBD2 covers 10 bases. From germline, CDR1 is KGHDR and CDR2 SFDVKD. CDR3 length equals 17 residues. With 2 bases clipped from V and 1 base from J, the junction kept 5 bases outside the gene matches.

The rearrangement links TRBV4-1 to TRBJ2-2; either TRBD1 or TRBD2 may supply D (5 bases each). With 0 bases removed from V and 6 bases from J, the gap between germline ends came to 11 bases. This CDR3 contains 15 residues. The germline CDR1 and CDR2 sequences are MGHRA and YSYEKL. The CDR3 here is CASSQDGTAPGELFF. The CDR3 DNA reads TGCGCCAGCAGCCAAGATGGGACGGCCCCCGGGGAGCTGTTTTTT.

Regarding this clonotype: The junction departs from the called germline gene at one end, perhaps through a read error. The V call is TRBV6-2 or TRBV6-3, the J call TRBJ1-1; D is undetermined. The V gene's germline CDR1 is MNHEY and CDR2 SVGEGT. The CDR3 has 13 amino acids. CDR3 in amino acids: CASSFPGDTEASF. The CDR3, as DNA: TGTGCCAGCAGCTTCCCGGGAGACACTGAAGCTTCCTTT.

CDR3 sequence: CASSLVGAGTEAFF. The CDR3 DNA is TGTGCCAGCAGTTTAGTAGGGGCAGGGACTGAAGCTTTCTTT. The chain links TRBV27 to TRBJ1-1, with D possibly being TRBD1 (5 bases). The germline V and J ends were trimmed by 2 bases and 5 bases, with 12 bases remaining between them. CDR1 MNHEY and CDR2 SMNVEV come from the germline V gene (reference sequence). The CDR3 contains 14 residues.

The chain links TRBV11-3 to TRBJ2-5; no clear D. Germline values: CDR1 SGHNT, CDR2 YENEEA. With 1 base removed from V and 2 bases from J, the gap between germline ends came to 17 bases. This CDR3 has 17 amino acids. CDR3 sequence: CASSLGRWANQQETQYF. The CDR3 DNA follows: TGTGCCAGCAGCTTAGGTCGGTGGGCGAACCAACAAGAGACCCAGTACTTC.

The CDR3 sequence is CASNLGEFNQPQHF. The DNA of the CDR3 is TGTGCCAGCAACCTGGGGGAGTTCAATCAGCCCCAGCATTTT. The J gene is TRBJ1-5, the V gene TRBV12-3 or TRBV12-4, with a weak D call TRBD1 (5 bases). The germline V and J ends were trimmed by 7 bases and 3 bases, with 13 bases remaining between them. The CDR3 is 14 amino acids.

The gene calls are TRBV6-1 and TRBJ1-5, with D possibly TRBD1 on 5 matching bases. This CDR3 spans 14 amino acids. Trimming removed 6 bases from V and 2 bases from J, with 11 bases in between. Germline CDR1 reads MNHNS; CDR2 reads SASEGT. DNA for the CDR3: TGTGCCAGCAGCCTCGGGGCAGGCAATCAGCCCCAGCATTTT. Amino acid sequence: CASSLGAGNQPQHF.

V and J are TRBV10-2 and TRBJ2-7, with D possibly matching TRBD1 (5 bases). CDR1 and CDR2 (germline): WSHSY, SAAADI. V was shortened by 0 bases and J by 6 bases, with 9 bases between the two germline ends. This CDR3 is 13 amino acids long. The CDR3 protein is CASSESWGGEQYV. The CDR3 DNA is TGCGCCAGCAGTGAGTCTTGGGGCGGCGAGCAGTACGTC.

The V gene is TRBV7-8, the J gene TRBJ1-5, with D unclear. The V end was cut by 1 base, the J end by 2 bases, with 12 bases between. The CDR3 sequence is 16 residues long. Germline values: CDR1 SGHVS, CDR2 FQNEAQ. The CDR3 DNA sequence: TGTGCCAGCAGCTTAGACATGGGCCTTGGCAATCAGCCCCAGCATTTT. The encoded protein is CASSLDMGLGNQPQHF.

The DNA of the CDR3 is TGTGCCAGCAGTGACGGAGGTGGCGGACTGAACACTGAAGCTTTCTTT. Amino acids: CASSDGGGGLNTEAFF. The J gene is TRBJ1-1, the V gene TRBV6-4; no definite D call. The CDR3 loop spans 16 amino acids. Per germline, CDR1 MRHNA and CDR2 SNTAGT. Trimming took off 2 bases at V and 0 bases at J, with 13 bases between the two ends.

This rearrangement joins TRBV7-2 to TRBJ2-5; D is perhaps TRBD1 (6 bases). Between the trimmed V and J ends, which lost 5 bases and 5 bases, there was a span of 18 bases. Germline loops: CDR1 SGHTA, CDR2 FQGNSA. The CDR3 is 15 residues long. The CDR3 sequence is CASSQGWGTGETQYF. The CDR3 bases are TGTGCCAGCAGCCAGGGGTGGGGCACAGGGGAGACCCAGTACTTC. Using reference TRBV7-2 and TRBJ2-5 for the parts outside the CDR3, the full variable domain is GAGVSQSPSNKVTEKGKDVELRCDPISGHTALYWYRQSLGQGLEFLIYFQGNSAPDKSGLPSDRFSAERTGGSVSTLTIQRTQQEDSAVYLCASSQGWGTGETQYFGPGTRLLVL.

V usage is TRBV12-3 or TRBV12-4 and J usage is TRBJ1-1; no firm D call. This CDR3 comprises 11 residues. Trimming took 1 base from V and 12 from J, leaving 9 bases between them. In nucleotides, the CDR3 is TGTGCCAGCAGTTTAGGGGCCCCGACTTTCTTT. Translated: CASSLGAPTFF.

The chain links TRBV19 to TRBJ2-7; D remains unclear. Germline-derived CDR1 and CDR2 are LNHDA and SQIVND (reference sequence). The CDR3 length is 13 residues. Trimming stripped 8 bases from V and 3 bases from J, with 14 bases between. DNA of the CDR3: TGTGCCAGTGCCGGGCCAGACGACTACGAGCAGTACTTC. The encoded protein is CASAGPDDYEQYF.

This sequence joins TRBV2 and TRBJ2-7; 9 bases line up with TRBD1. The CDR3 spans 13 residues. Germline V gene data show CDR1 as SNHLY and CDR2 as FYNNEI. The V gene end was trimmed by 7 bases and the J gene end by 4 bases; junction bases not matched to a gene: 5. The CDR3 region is CASKGTGTYEQYV. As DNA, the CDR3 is TGTGCCAGCAAAGGGACAGGGACATACGAGCAGTACGTC.

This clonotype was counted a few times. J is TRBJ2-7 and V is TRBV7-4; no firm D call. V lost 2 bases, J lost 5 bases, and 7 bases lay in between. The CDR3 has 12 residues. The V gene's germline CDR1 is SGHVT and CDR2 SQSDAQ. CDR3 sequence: CASSLPINEQYV. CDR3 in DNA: TGTGCCAGCAGCTTACCAATTAACGAGCAGTACGTC.

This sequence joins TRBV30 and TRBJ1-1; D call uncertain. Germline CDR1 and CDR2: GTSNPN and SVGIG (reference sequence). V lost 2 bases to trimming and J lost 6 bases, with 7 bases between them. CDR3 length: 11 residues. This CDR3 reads CAWSTGPEAFF. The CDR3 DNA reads TGTGCCTGGAGTACCGGACCTGAAGCTTTCTTT.

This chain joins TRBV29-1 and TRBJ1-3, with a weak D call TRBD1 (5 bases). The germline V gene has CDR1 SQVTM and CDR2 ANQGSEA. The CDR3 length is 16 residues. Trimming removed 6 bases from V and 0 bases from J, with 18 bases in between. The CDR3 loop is CSVVSPGQVSGNTIYF. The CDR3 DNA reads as TGCAGCGTCGTGTCCCCCGGACAAGTCTCTGGAAACACCATATATTTT.

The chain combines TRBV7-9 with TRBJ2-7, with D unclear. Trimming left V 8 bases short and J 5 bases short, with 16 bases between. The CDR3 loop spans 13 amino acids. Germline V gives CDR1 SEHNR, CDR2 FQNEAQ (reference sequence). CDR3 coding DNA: TGTGCCAGCGGTCCCCAGGAGTTCAACGAGCAGTACTTC. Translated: CASGPQEFNEQYF. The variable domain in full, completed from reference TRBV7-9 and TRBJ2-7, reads DTGVSQNPRHKITKRGQNVTFRCDPISEHNRLYWYRQTLGQGPEFLTYFQNEAQLEKSRLLSDRFSAERPKGSFSTLEIQRTEQGDSAMYLCASGPQEFNEQYFGPGTRLTVT.